Listed here is a single T cell receptor beta chain. Antigen unknown. These data originate in a study of T cells in pancreatic ductal adenocarcinoma. Study results and caveats: The resected pancreatic cancer cohort was biased toward the minority with early-stage disease.

Produced via immunoSEQ multiplex PCR; TCRdb's table is partial and in-frame only. The sample holds about 9,000 clones, around 92% seen once. Surgery without prior neoadjuvant therapy was the treatment of the selected pancreatic ductal adenocarcinoma patients. Sequencing was performed on PBMCs. The source of this sequence is a human donor with pancreatic ductal adenocarcinoma.

This CDR3 is CASSQVGYTSGTDTQYF. DNA for the CDR3: TGCGCCAGCAGCCAAGTGGGGTACACTAGCGGCACAGATACGCAGTATTTT. The chain uses TRBV4-3 and TRBJ2-3; TRBD2 matches 7 bases. V dropped 1 base and J dropped 1; count of bases not matched to a gene: 8. Looked up from germline, CDR1 is LGHNA and CDR2 is YSLEER. This CDR3 has 17 residues.